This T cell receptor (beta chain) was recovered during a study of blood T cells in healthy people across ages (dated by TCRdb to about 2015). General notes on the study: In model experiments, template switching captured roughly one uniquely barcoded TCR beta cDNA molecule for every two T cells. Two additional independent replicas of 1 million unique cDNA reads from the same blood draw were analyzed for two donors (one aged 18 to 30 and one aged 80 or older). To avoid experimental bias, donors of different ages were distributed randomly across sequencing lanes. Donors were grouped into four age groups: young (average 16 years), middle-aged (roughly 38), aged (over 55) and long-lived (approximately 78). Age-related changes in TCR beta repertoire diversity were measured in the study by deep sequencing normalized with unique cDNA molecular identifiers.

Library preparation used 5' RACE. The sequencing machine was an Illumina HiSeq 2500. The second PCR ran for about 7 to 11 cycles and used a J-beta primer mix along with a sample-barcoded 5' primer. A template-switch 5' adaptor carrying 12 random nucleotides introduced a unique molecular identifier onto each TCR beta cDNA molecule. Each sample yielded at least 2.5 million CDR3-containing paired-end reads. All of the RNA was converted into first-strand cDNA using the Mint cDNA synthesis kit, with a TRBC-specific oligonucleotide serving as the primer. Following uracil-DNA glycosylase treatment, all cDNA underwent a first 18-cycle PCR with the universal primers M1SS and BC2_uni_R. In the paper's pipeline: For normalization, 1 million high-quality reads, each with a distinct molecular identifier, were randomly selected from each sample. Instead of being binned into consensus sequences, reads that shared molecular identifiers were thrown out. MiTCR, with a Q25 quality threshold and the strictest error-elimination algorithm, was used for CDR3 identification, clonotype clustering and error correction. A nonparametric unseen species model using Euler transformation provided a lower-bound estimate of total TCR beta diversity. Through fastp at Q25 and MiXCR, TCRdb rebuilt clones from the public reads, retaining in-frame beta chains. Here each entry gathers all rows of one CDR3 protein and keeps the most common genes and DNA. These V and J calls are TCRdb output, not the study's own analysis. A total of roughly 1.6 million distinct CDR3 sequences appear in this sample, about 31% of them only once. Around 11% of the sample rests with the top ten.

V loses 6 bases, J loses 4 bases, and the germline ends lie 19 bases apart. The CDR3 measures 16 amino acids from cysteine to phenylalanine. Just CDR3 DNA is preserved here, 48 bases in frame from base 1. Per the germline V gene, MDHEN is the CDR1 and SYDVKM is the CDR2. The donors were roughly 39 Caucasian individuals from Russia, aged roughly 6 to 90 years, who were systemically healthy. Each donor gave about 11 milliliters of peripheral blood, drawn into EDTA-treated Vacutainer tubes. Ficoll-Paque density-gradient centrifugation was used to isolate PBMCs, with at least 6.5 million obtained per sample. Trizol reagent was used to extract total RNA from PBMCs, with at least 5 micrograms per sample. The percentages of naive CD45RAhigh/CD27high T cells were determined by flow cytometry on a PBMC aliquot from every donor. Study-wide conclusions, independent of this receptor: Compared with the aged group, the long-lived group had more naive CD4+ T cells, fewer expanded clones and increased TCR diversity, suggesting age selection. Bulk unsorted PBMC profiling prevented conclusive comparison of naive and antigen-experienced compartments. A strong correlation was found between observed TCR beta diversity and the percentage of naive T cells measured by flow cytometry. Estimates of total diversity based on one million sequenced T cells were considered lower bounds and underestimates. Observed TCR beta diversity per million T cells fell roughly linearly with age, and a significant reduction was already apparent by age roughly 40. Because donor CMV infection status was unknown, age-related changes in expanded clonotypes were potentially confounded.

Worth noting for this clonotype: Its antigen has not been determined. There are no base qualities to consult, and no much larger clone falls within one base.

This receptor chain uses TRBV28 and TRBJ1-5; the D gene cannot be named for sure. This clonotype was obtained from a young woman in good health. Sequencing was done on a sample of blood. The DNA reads TGTGCCAGCAGAAGAGACCCCTCCTCTACTAATCAGCCCCAGCATTTT. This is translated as CASRRDPSSTNQPQHF.